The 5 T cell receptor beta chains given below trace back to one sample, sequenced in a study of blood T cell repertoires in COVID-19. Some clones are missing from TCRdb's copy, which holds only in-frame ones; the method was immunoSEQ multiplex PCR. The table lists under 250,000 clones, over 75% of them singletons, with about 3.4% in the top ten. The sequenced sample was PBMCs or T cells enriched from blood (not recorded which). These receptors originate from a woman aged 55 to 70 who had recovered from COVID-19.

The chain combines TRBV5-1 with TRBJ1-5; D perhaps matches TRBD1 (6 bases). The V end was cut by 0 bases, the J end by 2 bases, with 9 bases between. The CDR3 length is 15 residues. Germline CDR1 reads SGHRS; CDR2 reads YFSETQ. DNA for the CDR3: TGCGCCAGCAGCTTGGAAGGGGGGGGCAATCAGCCCCAGCATTTT. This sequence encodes CASSLEGGGNQPQHF.

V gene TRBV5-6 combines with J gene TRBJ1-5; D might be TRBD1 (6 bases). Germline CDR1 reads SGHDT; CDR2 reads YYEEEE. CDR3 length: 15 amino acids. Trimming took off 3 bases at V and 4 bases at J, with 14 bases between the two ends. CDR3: CASSSTVQGNQPQHF. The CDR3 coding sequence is TGTGCCAGCAGCTCCACGGTCCAGGGGAATCAGCCCCAGCATTTT.

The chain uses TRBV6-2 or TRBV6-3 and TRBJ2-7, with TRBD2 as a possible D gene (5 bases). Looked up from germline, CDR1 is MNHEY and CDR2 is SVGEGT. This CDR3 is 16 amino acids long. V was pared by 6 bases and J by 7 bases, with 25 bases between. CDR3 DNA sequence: TGTGCCAGCAGCCTCCGACCGACTAAGGTAGAAAGAGAGCAGTACTTC. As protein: CASSLRPTKVEREQYF.

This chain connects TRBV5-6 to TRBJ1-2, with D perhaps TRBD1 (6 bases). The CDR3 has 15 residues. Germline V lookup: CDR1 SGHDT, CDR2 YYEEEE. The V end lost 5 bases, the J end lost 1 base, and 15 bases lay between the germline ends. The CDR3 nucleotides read TGTGCCAGCAGACAGACTACAGGGATTAACTATGGCTACACCTTC. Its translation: CASRQTTGINYGYTF.

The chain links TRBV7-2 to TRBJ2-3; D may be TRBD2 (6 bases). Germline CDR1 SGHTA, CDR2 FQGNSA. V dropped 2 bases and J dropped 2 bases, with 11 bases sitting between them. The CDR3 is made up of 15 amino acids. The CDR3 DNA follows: TGTGCCAGCAGCTTAAGCCGGGGGACCACAGATACGCAGTATTTT. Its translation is CASSLSRGTTDTQYF.